What follows describes a single TCR beta chain. What it recognizes is unknown. The record originates from a study of OX40 agonist ivuxolimab in advanced cancers. The study's findings and limits: At 0.1 to 3.0 mg/kg, clonal expansion of CD4+ and CD8+ blood T cells had occurred by week 6. It was not determined which antigens were specifically recognized by the peripheral T cells that had undergone clonal expansion. Clonal expansion among partial responders at 0.1-3.0 mg/kg ranked near the lowest. Compared with CD4+, CD8+ T cells on average had more expanded clones.

CDR1 and CDR2 (germline): MDHEN, SYDVKM. This CDR3 region has 16 residues. The V segment lost 6 bases and the J segment 4 bases; nucleotides outside the gene matches: 10. The repertoire was sequenced with immunoSEQ multiplex PCR; TCRdb's copy has only in-frame clones and lacks some. The sample holds 70,000 to 85,000 clones; roughly nine tenths are singletons and the top ten take more than 0.85%. This chain joins TRBV28 and TRBJ2-1; TRBD1 matches at 9 bases. The starting material was CD4+ or CD8+ T cells sorted from blood, obtained in a trial of the OX40 agonist ivuxolimab. The TCR sequence derives from an adult with an advanced solid tumor such as melanoma, head and neck, liver or kidney cancer. The CDR3 loop is CASRGAGTGPYNEQFF. CDR3 DNA sequence: TGTGCCAGCAGGGGTGCCGGGACAGGGCCATACAATGAGCAGTTCTTC.